A selection of T cell receptor beta chains follows, all from one sample in a study of T cell responses to AZD1222 COVID-19 vaccine. TCRdb's table, derived via immunoSEQ multiplex PCR, lists solely in-frame clones and lacks some. The sample has 140,000 to 150,000 clones, 85% to 95% seen once; the top ten hold about 12%. Sample: peripheral blood, taken after recovery from COVID-19. These TCRs come from an adult who had recovered from COVID-19. The conserved cysteine and the conserved F or W are not part of the CDR3 here. The D gene is left open where the match is weak.

. | TRBJ2-7 | TRBV5-1 | ASSLEQGPTYEQY
. | TRBJ2-1 | TRBV5-1 | ASSLAGSGIWEQF
. | TRBJ1-1 | TRBV5-1 | ASSLDRAGTDTEAF
. | TRBJ2-2 | TRBV19 | ASSIWNTGELF
TRBD1 | TRBJ1-2 | TRBV3-1/TRBV3-2 | ASSQVTGGHYGYT
. | TRBJ2-7 | TRBV7-8 | ASSVTGSSYEQY
. | TRBJ2-7 | TRBV24-1 | ATSDLSSPYEQY
. | TRBJ2-1 | TRBV10-2 | ASAGTSYNEQF
. | TRBJ2-7 | TRBV6-5 | ASSWSDGEQY
. | TRBJ1-1 | TRBV7-9 | ASSLRGFSLNTEAF
. | TRBJ1-4 | TRBV5-1 | ASSLGKVVDEKLF
. | TRBJ1-3 | TRBV21-1 | ASSKGGRRSSGNTIY
TRBD2 | TRBJ2-3 | TRBV15 | ATSRDPAGAVKSTDTQY
. | TRBJ2-6 | TRBV30 | AWSVGGFGANVLT
. | TRBJ2-5 | TRBV6-5 | ASSSFPGSKETQY